This is a list of T cell receptor beta chains from one sample in a study of shared clonotypes between healthy human individuals. Sequencing was performed with immunoSEQ multiplex PCR; in TCRdb, only in-frame clones are kept and a portion is missing. The sample contains 550,000 to 850,000 clones, around 74% of which appear only once. Sequenced material: memory CD4+ T cells sorted from blood. The receptors stem from a woman in her 30s in good health. Each CDR3 is given with its conserved first and last residue. Each record gives: clone size, D gene, V gene, J gene, CDR3 protein, CDR3 DNA. A D gene is named only where the DNA matches it firmly. Size tells how often a clone was seen (once, few, many) or the class of an expanded clone, and some rows leave it out.

clone_size: .
d_call: .
v_call: TRBV6-6
j_call: TRBJ1-1
cdr3_aa: CAISPALNTEAFF
cdr3_nt: TGTGCCATCTCGCCGGCCTTGAACACTGAAGCTTTCTTT

clone_size: .
d_call: TRBD2
v_call: TRBV11-3
j_call: TRBJ2-1
cdr3_aa: CASSKGLAGSSYNEQFF
cdr3_nt: TGTGCCAGCAGCAAGGGGCTAGCGGGGAGCTCCTACAATGAGCAGTTCTTC

clone_size: .
d_call: TRBD1
v_call: TRBV6-1
j_call: TRBJ2-3
cdr3_aa: CASSGLTGGLTDTQYF
cdr3_nt: TGTGCCAGCAGTGGCCTGACAGGGGGTCTTACAGATACGCAGTATTTT

clone_size: .
d_call: .
v_call: TRBV11-2
j_call: TRBJ2-5
cdr3_aa: CASSLVQGETQYF
cdr3_nt: TGTGCCAGCAGCTTAGTCCAGGGAGAGACCCAGTACTTC

clone_size: .
d_call: TRBD1
v_call: TRBV4-1
j_call: TRBJ1-3
cdr3_aa: CASSLWTGGTSGNTIYF
cdr3_nt: TGCGCCAGCAGCCTATGGACAGGGGGTACCTCTGGAAACACCATATATTTT

clone_size: .
d_call: .
v_call: TRBV7-2
j_call: TRBJ1-2
cdr3_aa: CASRSGVKYGYTF
cdr3_nt: TGTGCCAGCAGGTCAGGAGTCAAGTATGGCTACACCTTC

clone_size: .
d_call: .
v_call: TRBV11-2
j_call: TRBJ2-1
cdr3_aa: CASSRAATRTGNEQFF
cdr3_nt: TGTGCCAGCAGTCGAGCGGCGACACGCACCGGGAATGAGCAGTTCTTC

clone_size: .
d_call: .
v_call: TRBV5-1
j_call: TRBJ2-1
cdr3_aa: CASSLAREQFF
cdr3_nt: TGCGCCAGCAGCTTGGCTAGGGAGCAGTTCTTC

clone_size: .
d_call: .
v_call: TRBV25-1
j_call: TRBJ2-3
cdr3_aa: CASSESGPVDTQYF
cdr3_nt: TGTGCCAGCAGTGAATCCGGACCGGTAGATACGCAGTATTTT

clone_size: .
d_call: .
v_call: TRBV29-1
j_call: TRBJ2-3
cdr3_aa: CSALSADTQYF
cdr3_nt: TGCAGCGCCCTTAGCGCAGATACGCAGTATTTT

clone_size: .
d_call: .
v_call: TRBV6-5
j_call: TRBJ2-5
cdr3_aa: CASSSYEMSGQETQYF
cdr3_nt: TGTGCCAGCAGTTCCTATGAGATGTCAGGACAAGAGACCCAGTACTTC

clone_size: .
d_call: TRBD1
v_call: TRBV28
j_call: TRBJ2-2
cdr3_aa: CASSPRDRSTGELFF
cdr3_nt: TGTGCCAGCAGTCCTAGGGACAGGAGCACCGGGGAGCTGTTTTTT

clone_size: few
d_call: TRBD2
v_call: TRBV2
j_call: TRBJ2-1
cdr3_aa: CASSPSGNPNEQFF
cdr3_nt: TGTGCCAGCAGCCCTAGCGGGAATCCCAATGAGCAGTTCTTC